This T cell receptor (beta chain) derives from a study of blood T cell repertoires in COVID-19. Some clones are missing from TCRdb's copy, which holds only in-frame ones; the method was immunoSEQ multiplex PCR. Seen here are tens of thousands of clones, approximately 79% observed once, and the top ten hold roughly 15%. CDR1 MDHEN and CDR2 SYDVKM come from the germline V gene. This CDR3 contains 15 residues. V was pared by 6 bases and J by 3 bases, with 7 bases of the junction left unmatched. The chain is built from TRBV28 and TRBJ2-2, with 7 bases fitting TRBD1. What was sequenced was peripheral blood. The receptor was isolated from a woman at least 80 years old with active or convalescent COVID-19. DNA for the CDR3: TGTGCCAGCAGGTCTCAGGGGGTTCACACCGGGGAGCTGTTTTTT. This encodes CASRSQGVHTGELFF. The whole variable domain, filled in from reference TRBV28 and TRBJ2-2, reads DVKVTQSSRYLVKRTGEKVFLECVQDMDHENMFWYRQDPGLGLRLIYFSYDVKMKEKGDIPEGYSVSREKKERFSLILESASTNQTSMYLCASRSQGVHTGELFFGEGSRLTVL.